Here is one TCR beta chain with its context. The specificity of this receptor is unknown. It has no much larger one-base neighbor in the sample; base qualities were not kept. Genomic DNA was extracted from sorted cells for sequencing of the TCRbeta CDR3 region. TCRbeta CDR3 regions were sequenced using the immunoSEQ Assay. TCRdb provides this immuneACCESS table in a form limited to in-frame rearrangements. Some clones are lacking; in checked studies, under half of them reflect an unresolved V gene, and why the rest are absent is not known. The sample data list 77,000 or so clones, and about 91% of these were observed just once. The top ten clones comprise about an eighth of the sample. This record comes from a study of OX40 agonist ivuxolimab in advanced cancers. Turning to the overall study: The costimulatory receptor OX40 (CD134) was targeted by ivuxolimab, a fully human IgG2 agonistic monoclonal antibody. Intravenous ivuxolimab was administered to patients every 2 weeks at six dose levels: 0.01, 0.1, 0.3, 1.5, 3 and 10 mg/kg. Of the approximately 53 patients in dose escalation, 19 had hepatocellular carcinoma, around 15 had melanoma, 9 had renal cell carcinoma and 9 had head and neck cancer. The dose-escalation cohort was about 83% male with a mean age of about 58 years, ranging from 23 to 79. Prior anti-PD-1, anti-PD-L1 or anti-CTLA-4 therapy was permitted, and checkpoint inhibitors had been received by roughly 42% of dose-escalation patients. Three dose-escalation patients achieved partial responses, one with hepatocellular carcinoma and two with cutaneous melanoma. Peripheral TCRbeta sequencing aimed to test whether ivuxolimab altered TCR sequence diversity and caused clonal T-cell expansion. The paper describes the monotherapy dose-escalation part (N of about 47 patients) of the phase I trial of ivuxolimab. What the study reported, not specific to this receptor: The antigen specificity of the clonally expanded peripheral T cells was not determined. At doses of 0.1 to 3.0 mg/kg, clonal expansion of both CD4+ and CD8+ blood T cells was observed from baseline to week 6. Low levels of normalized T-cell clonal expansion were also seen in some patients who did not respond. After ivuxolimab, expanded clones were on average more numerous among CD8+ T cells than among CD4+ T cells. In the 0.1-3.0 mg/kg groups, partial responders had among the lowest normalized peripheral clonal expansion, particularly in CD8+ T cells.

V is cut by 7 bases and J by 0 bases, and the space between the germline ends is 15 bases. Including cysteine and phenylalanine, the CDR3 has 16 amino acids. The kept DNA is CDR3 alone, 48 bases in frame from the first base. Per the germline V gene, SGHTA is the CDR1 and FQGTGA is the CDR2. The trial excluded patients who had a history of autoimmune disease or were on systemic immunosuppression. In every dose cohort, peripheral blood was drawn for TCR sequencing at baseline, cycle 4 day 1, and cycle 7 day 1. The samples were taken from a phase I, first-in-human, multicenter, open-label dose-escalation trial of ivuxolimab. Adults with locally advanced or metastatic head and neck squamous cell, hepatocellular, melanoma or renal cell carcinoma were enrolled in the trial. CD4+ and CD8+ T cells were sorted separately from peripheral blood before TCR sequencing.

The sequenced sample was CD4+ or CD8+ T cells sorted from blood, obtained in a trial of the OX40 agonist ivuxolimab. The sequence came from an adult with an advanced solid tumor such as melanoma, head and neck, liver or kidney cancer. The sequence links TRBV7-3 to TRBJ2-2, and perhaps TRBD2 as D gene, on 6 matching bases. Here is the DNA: TGTGCCAGCACTCCATCGGTAGCGGCGAACACCGGGGAGCTGTTTTTT. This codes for CASTPSVAANTGELFF.